Listed here is a single TCR beta chain. Its antigen is currently not known. Within one base of it there is no much larger clone, and no base qualities were kept. The 39 donors, aged 6 to 90 years, were systemically healthy Caucasian individuals from Russia. Each donor gave approximately 10 milliliters of peripheral blood, collected into EDTA-treated Vacutainer tubes. Ficoll-Paque density-gradient centrifugation was used to isolate PBMCs, with at least 6 million per sample. Total RNA was extracted from PBMCs with Trizol reagent, with at least 5 micrograms obtained per sample. The percentages of naive CD45RAhigh/CD27high T cells were determined by flow cytometry on a PBMC aliquot from every donor. The source of the sample is a study of blood T cells in healthy people across ages (dated by TCRdb to the mid-2010s). Study-wide context: In model experiments, template switching captured about one uniquely barcoded TCR beta cDNA molecule for every two T cells. Using deep sequencing normalized with unique cDNA molecular identifiers, the study measured how TCR beta repertoire diversity changes with age. Donors were grouped into four age groups: young (average 16 years), middle-aged (roughly 40), aged (around 60) and long-lived (about 82). Using the same blood draw, the study looked at two additional independent replicas of 1 million unique cDNA reads for two donors, one aged 18 to 30 and the other aged 80 or older. Findings and caveats that apply to the study as a whole: A strong correlation was found between observed TCR beta diversity and the percentage of naive T cells measured by flow cytometry. Because the CMV infection status of the donors was unknown, age-related changes in expanded clonotypes may potentially have been confounded. Compared with the aged group, the long-lived group had more naive CD4+ T cells, fewer expanded clones and increased TCR diversity, suggesting age selection. Total diversity estimates from one million sequenced T cells were considered lower bounds and underestimates. Since profiling was done on bulk unsorted PBMCs, naive and antigen-experienced compartments could not be conclusively compared. Observed TCR beta diversity per million T cells fell roughly linearly with age, and a significant reduction was already apparent by age approximately 40.

Library generation was performed with 5' RACE. The sequencer was an Illumina HiSeq 2500. The second PCR ran for about 6 to 12 cycles and used a J-beta primer mix along with a sample-barcoded 5' primer. A template-switch 5' adaptor carrying 12 random nucleotides introduced a unique molecular identifier onto each TCR beta cDNA molecule. Each sample yielded at least 2.5 million CDR3-containing paired-end reads. All of the RNA was converted into first-strand cDNA using the Mint cDNA synthesis kit, with a TRBC-specific oligonucleotide serving as the primer. Following uracil-DNA glycosylase treatment, a first 18-cycle PCR with universal primers M1SS and BC2_uni_R was performed on all cDNA. As for how the authors treated the data: Each sample was normalized by randomly selecting 1 million high-quality reads, each carrying a distinct molecular identifier. Instead of being binned into consensus sequences, reads with shared molecular identifiers were discarded. MiTCR, with a Q25 quality threshold and the strictest error-elimination algorithm, was used for CDR3 identification, clonotype clustering and error correction. Lower-bound total TCR beta diversity was estimated with a nonparametric unseen species model using Euler transformation. TCRdb reanalyzed the raw reads on its own, using fastp at Q25 for trimming and MiXCR for clone calling, and kept in-frame beta chains. Entries are consolidated by CDR3 protein sequence, retaining the most common genes and DNA. The V and J calls were determined by TCRdb, not by the authors. For this sample the table gives about 930,000 distinct CDR3 sequences, of which about 28% were detected only once. Together, the top ten hold roughly 10% of the sample.

The germline V gene sets CDR1 to SGDLS and CDR2 to YYNGEE. The CDR3 has 15 amino acids, counting the end cysteine and phenylalanine. Solely the CDR3 DNA is kept, with 45 bases framed from the first base. Unmatched junction bases come to 3, with V trimmed by 2 bases and J by 3 bases. This sample was also put to use in a study of T cells of mothers and their children. The second study also describes: Nine systemically healthy Caucasian individuals, comprising three mothers and their six children, were included as donors. cDNA synthesis consumed the entire amount of extracted RNA, loaded at around 1.5 ug RNA in each 15 ul reaction. In the second PCR, the M1S primer added sample barcodes and 2-4 random nucleotides. More than 9 million TCR beta CDR3 reads were obtained from each mother, and 2.5 million to 3 million reads were obtained from each child. Thymic selection shapes the output of TCR recombination in a similar way in related and unrelated pairs, and inherited differences have a minor effect. Normalized repertoire overlap was always found to be slightly, but never significantly, higher in related mother-child pairs than in unrelated mother-child pairs. No persistent microchimeric T cell clones were found, with a detection sensitivity of approximately 94 clones per million clonotypes. Deep NGS was used in the study to compare the TCR beta repertoires of mothers and children and to look for features that separate related mother-child pairs from unrelated individuals. The mean age was roughly 40 +/- 4 years for the mothers and approximately 11 +/- 4 years for the children. Libraries were sequenced on Illumina HiSeq 2000 with 100+100 nt paired-end reads after adapter ligation with NEBNext reagents. To prevent cross-contamination, the mother and child libraries were prepared a month apart and were sequenced in separate runs. Each donor had between 500,000 and 2,000,000 distinct TCR beta clonotypes identified. Naive TCR beta clonotypes were estimated from low-frequency clonotypes matched to each donor's FACS-determined naive share, without sorting.

The receptor comes from a middle-aged woman in good health. The chain employs TRBV9 and TRBJ2-2; 8 of the junction bases match TRBD2. What was sequenced was blood. This receptor carries the CDR3 CASSVRGGYTGELFF. The DNA is as follows: TGTGCCAGCAGCGTCCGGGGGGGATACACCGGGGAGCTGTTTTTT.